This T cell receptor beta chain was sequenced during a study of T-cell reconstitution after alpha-beta-depleted transplantation in children. Many counts were recorded for this clonotype. With 2 bases removed from V and 0 bases from J, the gap between germline ends came to 11 bases. This CDR3 has 15 amino acids. Germline V lookup: CDR1 DFQATT, CDR2 SNEGSKA (reference sequence). Construction of the TCRbeta library involved unique molecular identifiers. TCRdb itself ran the PCR reads through MiXCR, one entry per CDR3 protein. The sample includes fewer than 95,000 distinct CDR3 sequences, less than 15% of them seen just once.

The J gene is TRBJ1-5, the V gene TRBV20-1; D remains ambiguous. Sequences were derived from PBMCs from the stem cell graft donor, sampled from the stem cell graft. The TCR sequence derives from a human donor who donated a stem cell graft to a child with inherited bone marrow failure. CDR3 sequence: CSARTLGNSNQPQHF. The CDR3 nucleotides are TGCAGTGCTAGAACCCTGGGTAATAGCAATCAGCCCCAGCATTTT.